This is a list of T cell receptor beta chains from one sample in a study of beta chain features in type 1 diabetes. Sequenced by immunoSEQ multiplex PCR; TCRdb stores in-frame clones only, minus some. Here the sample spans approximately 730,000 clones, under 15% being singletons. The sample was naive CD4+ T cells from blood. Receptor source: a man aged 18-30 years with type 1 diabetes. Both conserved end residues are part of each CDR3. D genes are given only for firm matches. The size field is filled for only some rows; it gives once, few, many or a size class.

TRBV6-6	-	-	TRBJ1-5	CASSYVGNSNQPQHF	TGTGCCAGCAGTTACGTGGGGAATAGCAATCAGCCCCAGCATTTT
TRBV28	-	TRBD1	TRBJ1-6	CASTQMTGGSSPLHF	TGTGCCAGCACCCAGATGACAGGGGGGAGTTCACCCCTCCACTTT
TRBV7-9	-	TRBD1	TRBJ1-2	CASSLKDRITNYGYTF	TGTGCCAGCAGCTTGAAGGACAGGATAACTAACTATGGCTACACCTTC
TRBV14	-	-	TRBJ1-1	CASSGRGFYTEAFF	TGTGCCAGCAGCGGGCGGGGGTTCTACACTGAAGCTTTCTTT
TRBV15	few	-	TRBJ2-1	CATSRELIRSEQFF	TGTGCCACCAGCAGAGAGCTGATTAGAAGTGAGCAGTTCTTC
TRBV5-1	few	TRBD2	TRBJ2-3	CASSSTSGLSTDTQYF	TGCGCCAGCAGCTCGACTAGCGGGCTTAGCACAGATACGCAGTATTTT
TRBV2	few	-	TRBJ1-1	CASSVDGRNTEAFF	TGTGCCAGCAGTGTGGACGGGAGGAACACTGAAGCTTTCTTT
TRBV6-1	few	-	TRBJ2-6	CASLSGANVLTF	TGTGCCTCCCTCTCTGGGGCCAACGTCCTGACTTTC
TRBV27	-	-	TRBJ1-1	CASRGVGTEAFF	TGTGCCAGCCGAGGGGTCGGCACTGAAGCTTTCTTT
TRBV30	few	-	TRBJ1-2	CAWSHRRDWGGYTF	TGTGCCTGGAGTCACCGAAGGGACTGGGGCGGCTACACCTTC
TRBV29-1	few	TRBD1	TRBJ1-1	CSVDRGGGTEAFF	TGCAGCGTGGACAGGGGCGGCGGGACTGAAGCTTTCTTT
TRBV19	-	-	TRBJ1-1	CASSIDMLWRQHTEAFF	TGTGCCAGTAGTATAGATATGTTGTGGCGGCAGCACACTGAAGCTTTCTTT
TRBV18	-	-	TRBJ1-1	CASSASDKNTEAFF	TGTGCCAGCTCAGCCTCCGACAAGAACACTGAAGCTTTCTTT
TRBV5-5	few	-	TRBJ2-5	CASSTQGPETQYF	TGTGCCAGCAGTACGCAGGGCCCAGAGACCCAGTACTTC
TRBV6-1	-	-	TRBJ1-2	CASDPKDYGYTF	TGTGCCAGCGATCCCAAGGACTATGGCTACACCTTC